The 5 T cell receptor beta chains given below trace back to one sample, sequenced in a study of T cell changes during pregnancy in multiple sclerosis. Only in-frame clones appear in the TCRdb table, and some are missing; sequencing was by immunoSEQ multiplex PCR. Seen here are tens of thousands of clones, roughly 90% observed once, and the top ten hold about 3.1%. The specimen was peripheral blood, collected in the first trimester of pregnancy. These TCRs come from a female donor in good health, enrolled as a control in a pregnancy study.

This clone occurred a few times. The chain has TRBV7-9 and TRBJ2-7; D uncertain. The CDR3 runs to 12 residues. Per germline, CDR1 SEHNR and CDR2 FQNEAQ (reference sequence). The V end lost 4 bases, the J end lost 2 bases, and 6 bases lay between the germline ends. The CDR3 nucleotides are TGTGCCAGCAGCTCTACTACCTACGAGCAGTACTTC. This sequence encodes CASSSTTYEQYF.

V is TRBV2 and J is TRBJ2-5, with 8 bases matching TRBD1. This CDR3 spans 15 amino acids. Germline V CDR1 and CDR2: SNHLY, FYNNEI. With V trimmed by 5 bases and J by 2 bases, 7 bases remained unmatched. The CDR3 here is CASSRGQGPQETQYF. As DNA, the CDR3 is TGTGCCAGCAGTCGAGGACAGGGCCCTCAAGAGACCCAGTACTTC.

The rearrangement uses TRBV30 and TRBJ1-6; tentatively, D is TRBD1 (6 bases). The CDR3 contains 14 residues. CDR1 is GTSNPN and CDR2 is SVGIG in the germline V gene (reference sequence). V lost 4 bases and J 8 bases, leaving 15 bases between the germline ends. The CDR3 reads CAWTGRGGDSPLHF. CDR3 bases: TGTGCCTGGACTGGGAGAGGGGGGGATTCACCCCTCCACTTT.

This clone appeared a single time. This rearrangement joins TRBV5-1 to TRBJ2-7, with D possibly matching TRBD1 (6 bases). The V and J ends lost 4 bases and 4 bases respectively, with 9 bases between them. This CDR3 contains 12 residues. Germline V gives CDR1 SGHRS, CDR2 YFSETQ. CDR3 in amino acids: CASSPQGYEQYF. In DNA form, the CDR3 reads TGCGCCAGCAGCCCACAGGGATACGAGCAGTACTTC.

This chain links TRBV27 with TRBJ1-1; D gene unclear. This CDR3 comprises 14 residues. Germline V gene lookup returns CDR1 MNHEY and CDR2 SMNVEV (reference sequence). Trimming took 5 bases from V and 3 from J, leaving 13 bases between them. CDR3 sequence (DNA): TGTGCCAGCAGTCACGGGTCTGGCTACACTGAAGCTTTCTTT. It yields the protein CASSHGSGYTEAFF.